This TCR beta chain appears in the sequencing data of a study of T cell responses to AZD1222 COVID-19 vaccine. Looked up from germline, CDR1 is MNHEY and CDR2 is SVGAGI. CDR3 length: 13 amino acids. V shed 11 bases and J 6 bases; nucleotides not matched to a gene: 11. Study-level points and caveats: White British donors predominated, females outnumbered males, and clonal diversity was possibly underestimated. Spike-wide coverage was observed for vaccine-associated CD4 TCRs, with dominant responses at 160-218 and 743-854.

On this clone itself: Its target is not known.

Sequenced by immunoSEQ multiplex PCR; TCRdb stores in-frame clones only, minus some. The sample includes about 180,000 clones, approximately 88% of them seen just once. The sequenced sample was peripheral blood, obtained on day 0 of AZD1222 vaccination. This rearrangement joins TRBV6-5 to TRBJ2-7; 9 bases are a match to TRBD2. The receptor comes from an adult in good health. The CDR3 DNA is TGTGCCGGGGGGGGTAGCGGGAGTGTCGAGCAGTACTTC. Residues: CAGGGSGSVEQYF.